What follows are 11 T cell receptor beta chains derived from one specimen sequenced in a study of cytomegalovirus exposure and HLA in healthy donors. Vbeta (60) and Jbeta (13) primers were used in the PCR. Sequenced by immunoSEQ multiplex PCR; TCRdb stores in-frame clones only, minus some. In the table there are under 200,000 clones, roughly 80% of which are singletons. The sequenced material came from PBMCs. The receptor source for this set is a woman aged 25 to 39 in good health and CMV-seronegative.

This chain uses TRBV2 with TRBJ1-5; D not resolved. The length of the CDR3 is 14 residues. Trimming shortened V by 3 bases and J by 5 bases, and 11 bases separated the two germline ends. Germline V CDR1 and CDR2: SNHLY, FYNNEI. The CDR3 DNA reads TGTGCCAGCAGTGATAGATCGGGTTATCAGCCCCAGCATTTT. It translates to CASSDRSGYQPQHF. Supplemented by reference TRBV2 and TRBJ1-5, the full variable domain reads EPEVTQTPSHQVTQMGQEVILRCVPISNHLYFYWYRQILGQKVEFLVSFYNNEISEKSEIFDDQFSVERPDGSNFTLKIRSTKLEDSAMYFCASSDRSGYQPQHFGDGTRLSIL.

V usage is TRBV7-9 and J usage is TRBJ2-1, with TRBD1 matching over 11 bases. V gave up 4 bases and J gave up 4 bases; unmatched junction bases: 3. In germline, CDR1 is SEHNR, CDR2 FQNEAQ (reference sequence). This CDR3 region has 15 residues. CDR3 sequence reads: CASSYRDRGYNEQFF. The CDR3 nucleotides read TGTGCCAGCAGCTACCGGGACAGGGGGTACAATGAGCAGTTCTTC.

The rearrangement links TRBV19 to TRBJ1-3; D may be TRBD1 (6 bases). Germline lookup yields CDR1 LNHDA and CDR2 SQIVND (reference sequence). V was cut by 7 bases and J by 0 bases, with 13 bases left in between. The CDR3 is 15 amino acids. The chain's CDR3 is CASILDRNSGNTIYF. CDR3 nucleotides: TGTGCCAGTATTCTCGACAGGAACTCTGGAAACACCATATATTTT.

The chain employs TRBV5-4 and TRBJ1-2; D is uncertain. In germline, CDR1 is SGHNT, CDR2 YYREEE (reference sequence). Trimming took 1 base from V and 2 from J, leaving 18 bases between them. This CDR3 spans 17 amino acids. The CDR3 sequence is CASSLSYYPTENYGYTF. CDR3 DNA: TGTGCCAGCAGCTTGTCCTATTATCCAACAGAGAACTATGGCTACACCTTC.

The V and J genes are TRBV6-5 and TRBJ2-7, with 8 bases aligning to TRBD2. Trimming removed 4 bases from V and 4 bases from J; junction bases left unmatched: 3. The germline CDR1 and CDR2 sequences are MNHEY and SVGAGI. The CDR3 consists of 13 residues. Written as DNA, the CDR3 is TGTGCCAGCAGTTTAGCGGGGAGATACGAGCAGTACTTC. Encoded protein: CASSLAGRYEQYF.

This chain joins TRBV11-3 and TRBJ1-2; TRBD1 matches at 7 bases. V lost 2 bases, J lost 4 bases, and 10 bases stayed unmatched. CDR1 SGHNT and CDR2 YENEEA come from the germline V gene. There are 16 residues in the CDR3. CDR3 DNA sequence: TGTGCCAGCAGCTTACCCCAAGACAGGGCTCGCTATGGCTACACCTTC. This codes for CASSLPQDRARYGYTF.

The V gene is TRBV18, the J gene TRBJ2-7; D unresolved. This CDR3 region has 13 residues. Trimming took off 5 bases at V and 4 bases at J, with 12 bases between the two ends. Germline lookup yields CDR1 KGHSH and CDR2 LQKENI. The CDR3 DNA is TGTGCCAGCTCAGCAGTACGATCATACGAGCAGTACTTC. Translated, it gives CASSAVRSYEQYF.

The V and J genes are TRBV7-6 and TRBJ2-5, with a tentative D call TRBD2 (6 bases). The CDR3 contains 15 residues. Germline V gene sequence: CDR1 SGHVS, CDR2 FNYEAQ. The ends were cut back, 2 bases at V and 5 bases at J, with 15 bases in the middle. The CDR3 spells CASSLWGGGEETQYF. DNA of the CDR3: TGTGCCAGCAGCTTATGGGGAGGCGGGGAGGAGACCCAGTACTTC. Based on the CDR3 plus reference TRBV7-6 and TRBJ2-5, the full variable domain is GAGVSQSPRYKVTKRGQDVALRCDPISGHVSLYWYRQALGQGPEFLTYFNYEAQQDKSGLPNDRFSAERPEGSISTLTIQRTEQRDSAMYRCASSLWGGGEETQYFGPGTRLLVL.

This clone occurred once. V is TRBV14 and J is TRBJ1-1; no reliable D call. CDR1 is SGHDN, CDR2 FVKESK, per germline. The ends were cut back, 4 bases at V and 1 base at J, with 10 bases in the middle. This CDR3 is 14 amino acids long. The CDR3 here is CASSPRRQNTEAFF. CDR3 DNA sequence: TGTGCCAGCAGCCCTAGACGGCAGAACACTGAAGCTTTCTTT.

V is TRBV5-4 and J is TRBJ2-5; 14 nucleotides line up with TRBD2. The length of the CDR3 is 15 residues. Germline CDR1 reads SGHNT; CDR2 reads YYREEE (reference sequence). The trim removed 6 bases at V and 4 bases at J, leaving 5 bases unmatched. CDR3 bases: TGTGCCAGCACGACTAGCGGGGGGGCCCGAGAGACCCAGTACTTC. It yields the protein CASTTSGGARETQYF.

This chain links TRBV4-1 with TRBJ1-6, with D possibly matching TRBD1 (5 bases). Germline assignment: CDR1 MGHRA and CDR2 YSYEKL. CDR3 length equals 15 residues. V was trimmed by 1 base and J by 10 bases, leaving 14 bases between them. CDR3 nucleotide sequence: TGCGCCAGCAGCCAAGGGACAATTGCGCGGTCACCCCTCCACTTT. This codes for CASSQGTIARSPLHF.